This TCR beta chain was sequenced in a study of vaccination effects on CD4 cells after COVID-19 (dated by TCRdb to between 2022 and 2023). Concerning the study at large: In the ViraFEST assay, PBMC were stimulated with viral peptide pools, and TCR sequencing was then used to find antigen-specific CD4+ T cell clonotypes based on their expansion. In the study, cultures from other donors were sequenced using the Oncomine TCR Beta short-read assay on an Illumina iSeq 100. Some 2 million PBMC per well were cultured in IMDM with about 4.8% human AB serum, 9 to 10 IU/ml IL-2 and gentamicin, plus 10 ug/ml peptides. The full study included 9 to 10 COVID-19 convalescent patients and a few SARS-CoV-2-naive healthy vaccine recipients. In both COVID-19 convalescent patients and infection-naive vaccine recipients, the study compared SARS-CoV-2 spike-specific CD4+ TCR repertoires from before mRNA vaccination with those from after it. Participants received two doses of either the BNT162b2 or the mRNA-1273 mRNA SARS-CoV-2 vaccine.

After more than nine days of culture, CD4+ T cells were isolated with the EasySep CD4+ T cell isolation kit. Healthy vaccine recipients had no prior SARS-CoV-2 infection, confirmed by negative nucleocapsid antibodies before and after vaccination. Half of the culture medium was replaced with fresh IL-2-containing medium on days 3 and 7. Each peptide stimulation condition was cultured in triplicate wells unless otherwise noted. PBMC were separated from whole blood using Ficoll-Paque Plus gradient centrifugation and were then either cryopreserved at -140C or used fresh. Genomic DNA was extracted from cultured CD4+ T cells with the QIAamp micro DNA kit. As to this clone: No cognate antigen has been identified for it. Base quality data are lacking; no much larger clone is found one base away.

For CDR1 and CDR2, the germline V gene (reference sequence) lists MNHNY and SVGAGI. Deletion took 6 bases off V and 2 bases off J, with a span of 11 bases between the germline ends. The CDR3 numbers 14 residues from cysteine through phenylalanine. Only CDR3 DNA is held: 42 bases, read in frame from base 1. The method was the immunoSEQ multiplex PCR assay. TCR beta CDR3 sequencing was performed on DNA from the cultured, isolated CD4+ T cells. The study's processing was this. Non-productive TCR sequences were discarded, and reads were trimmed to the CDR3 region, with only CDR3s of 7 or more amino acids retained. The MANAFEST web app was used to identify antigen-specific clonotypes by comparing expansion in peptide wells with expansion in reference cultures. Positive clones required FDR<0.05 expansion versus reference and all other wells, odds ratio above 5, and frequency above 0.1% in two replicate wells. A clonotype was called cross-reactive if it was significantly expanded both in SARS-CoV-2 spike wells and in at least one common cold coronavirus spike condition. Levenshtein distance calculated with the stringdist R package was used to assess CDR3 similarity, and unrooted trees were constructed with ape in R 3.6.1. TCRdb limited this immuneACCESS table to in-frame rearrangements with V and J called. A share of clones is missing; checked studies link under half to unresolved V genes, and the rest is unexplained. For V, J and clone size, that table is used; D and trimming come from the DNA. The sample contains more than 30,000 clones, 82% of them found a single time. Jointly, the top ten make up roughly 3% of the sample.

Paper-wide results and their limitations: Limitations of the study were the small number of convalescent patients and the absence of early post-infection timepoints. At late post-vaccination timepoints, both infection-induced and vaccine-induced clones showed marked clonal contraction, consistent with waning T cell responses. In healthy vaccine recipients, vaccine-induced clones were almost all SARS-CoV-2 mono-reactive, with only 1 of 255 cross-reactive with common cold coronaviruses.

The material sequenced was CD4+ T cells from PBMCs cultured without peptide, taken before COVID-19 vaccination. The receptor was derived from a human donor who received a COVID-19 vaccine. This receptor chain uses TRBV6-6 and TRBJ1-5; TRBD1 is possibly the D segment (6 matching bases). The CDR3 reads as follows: CASRLRTGNQPQHF. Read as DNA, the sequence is TGTGCCAGCAGACTCAGGACAGGCAATCAGCCCCAGCATTTT.